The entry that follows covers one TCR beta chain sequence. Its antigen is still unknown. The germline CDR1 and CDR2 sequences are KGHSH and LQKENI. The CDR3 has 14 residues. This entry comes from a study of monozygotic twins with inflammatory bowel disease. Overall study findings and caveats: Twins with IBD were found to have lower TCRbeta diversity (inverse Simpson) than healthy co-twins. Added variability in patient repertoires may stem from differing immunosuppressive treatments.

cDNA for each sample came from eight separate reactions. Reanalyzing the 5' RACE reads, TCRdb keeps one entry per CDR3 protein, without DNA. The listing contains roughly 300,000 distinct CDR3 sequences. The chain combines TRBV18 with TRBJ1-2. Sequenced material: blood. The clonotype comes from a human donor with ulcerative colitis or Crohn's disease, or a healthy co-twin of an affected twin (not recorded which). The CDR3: CASSTDRNNYGYTF.